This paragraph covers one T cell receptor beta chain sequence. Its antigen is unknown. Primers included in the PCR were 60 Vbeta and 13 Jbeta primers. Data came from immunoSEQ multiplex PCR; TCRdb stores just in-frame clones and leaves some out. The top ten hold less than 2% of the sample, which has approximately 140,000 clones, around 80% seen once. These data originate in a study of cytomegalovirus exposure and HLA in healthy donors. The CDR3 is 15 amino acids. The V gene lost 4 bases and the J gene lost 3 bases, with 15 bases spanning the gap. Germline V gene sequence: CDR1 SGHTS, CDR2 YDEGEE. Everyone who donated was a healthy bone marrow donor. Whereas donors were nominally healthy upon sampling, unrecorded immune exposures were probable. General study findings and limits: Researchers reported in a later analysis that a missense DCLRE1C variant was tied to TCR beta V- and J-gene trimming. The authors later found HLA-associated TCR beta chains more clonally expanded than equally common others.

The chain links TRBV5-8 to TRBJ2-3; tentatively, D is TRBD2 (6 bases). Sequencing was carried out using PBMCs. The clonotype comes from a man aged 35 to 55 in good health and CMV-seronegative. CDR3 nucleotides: TGTGCCAGCAGCGGCACTAGCTACCCGACAGATACGCAGTATTTT. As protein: CASSGTSYPTDTQYF.